The 26 T cell receptor beta chains in this list originate from one sample, sequenced in a study of blood T cells in healthy people across ages. Sample-barcoded 5' priming and a J-beta primer mix drove a second PCR of roughly 6 to 12 cycles. TCRdb independently ran MiXCR on the 5' RACE reads; one entry per CDR3 protein. The sample lists roughly 730,000 distinct CDR3 sequences, around three fifths occurring once. Sequencing was carried out using blood. Receptors originate from a man aged 40-50 years in good health.

The CDR3 DNA reads as TGTGCCAGCAGTTTAGCTCCGAGCTCCTACAATGAGCAGTTCTTC. It yields the protein CASSLAPSSYNEQFF. The J gene is TRBJ2-1, the V gene TRBV12-3 or TRBV12-4; D is unclear. V lost 0 bases, J lost 0 bases, and 6 bases lay in between. The CDR3 covers 15 residues.

With regard to this clonotype: With a much larger clone just one base away, this may be a read error. This sequence joins TRBV10-3 and TRBJ2-3; D remains unclear. This CDR3 comprises 15 residues. Germline CDR1 is ENHRY and CDR2 is SYGVKD. V shed 3 bases and J shed 2 bases, with 12 bases lying between them. CDR3 sequence: CAISEGTGDTDTQYF. CDR3 nucleotides: TGTGCCATCAGTGAAGGTACTGGTGACACAGATACGCAGTATTTT.

V usage is TRBV20-1 and J usage is TRBJ2-1; D gene unclear. Germline values: CDR1 DFQATT, CDR2 SNEGSKA (reference sequence). The CDR3 contains 17 residues. V dropped 0 bases and J dropped 3 bases, with 18 bases sitting between them. The CDR3 DNA is TGCAGTGCTAGAGATCCGTTGGGGTCCCGGGTCTACAATGAGCAGTTCTTC. This encodes CSARDPLGSRVYNEQFF.

The rearrangement links TRBV10-2 to TRBJ2-4; tentative D call: TRBD2 (5 bases). V lost 3 bases to trimming and J lost 0 bases, with 12 bases between them. The germline CDR1 and CDR2 sequences are WSHSY and SAAADI. The CDR3 has 16 residues. The CDR3 loop reads CASSELGELAKNIQYF. The CDR3 DNA sequence: TGCGCCAGCAGTGAATTGGGAGAGTTAGCCAAAAACATTCAGTACTTC.

V is TRBV28 and J is TRBJ1-2, with a weak D call TRBD1 (6 bases). Germline V CDR1 and CDR2: MDHEN, SYDVKM. Trimming cost V 5 bases and J 12 bases, with 25 bases left between them. The CDR3 spans 15 residues. This CDR3 reads CASSVRGAQLLGHTF. The CDR3 nucleotides read TGTGCCAGCAGTGTCCGGGGGGCGCAATTACTAGGTCACACCTTC.

The chain combines TRBV2 with TRBJ2-1; D may match TRBD1 or TRBD2 (5 bases each). Trimming took off 0 bases at V and 8 bases at J, with 17 bases between the two ends. Germline V CDR1 and CDR2: SNHLY, FYNNEI. The CDR3 length is 16 residues. The CDR3 DNA is TGTGCCAGCAGTGAAGCGTGGGACCCAAGGAGGTATGAGCAGTTCTTC. Protein product: CASSEAWDPRRYEQFF. The whole variable domain, filled in from reference TRBV2 and TRBJ2-1, reads EPEVTQTPSHQVTQMGQEVILRCVPISNHLYFYWYRQILGQKVEFLVSFYNNEISEKSEIFDDQFSVERPDGSNFTLKIRSTKLEDSAMYFCASSEAWDPRRYEQFFGPGTRLTVL.

J is TRBJ2-5 and V is TRBV28; no definite D call. The end of the DNA is better explained by TRBJ2-7, so the J call may be wrong. Per the germline V gene, CDR1 is MDHEN and CDR2 is SYDVKM. This CDR3 region has 13 residues. Written as DNA, the CDR3 is TGTGCCAGCAGTACCCTTAACCCCTACGAGCAGTACTTC. Its translation: CASSTLNPYEQYF.

The chain couples TRBV12-3 or TRBV12-4 to TRBJ2-1; D is perhaps TRBD2 (6 bases). CDR3 size: 14 residues. V was pared by 6 bases and J by 8 bases, with 17 bases between. The CDR3: CASRPGTPNDEQFF. The CDR3 DNA reads TGTGCCAGCAGGCCCGGGACTCCCAATGATGAGCAGTTCTTC.

This chain links TRBV20-1 with TRBJ1-5; weak D call: TRBD1 (5 bases). The germline V and J ends were trimmed by 5 bases and 2 bases, with 7 bases remaining between them. Germline CDR1 reads DFQATT; CDR2 reads SNEGSKA (reference sequence). The CDR3 runs 12 residues. CDR3 in amino acids: CSAWDGNQPQHF. The CDR3 nucleotides are TGCAGTGCTTGGGACGGCAATCAGCCCCAGCATTTT.

The chain is built from TRBV29-1 and TRBJ2-3; TRBD2 matches at 12 bases. Unmatched junction bases numbered 11, after V lost 3 bases and J lost 4 bases. Germline V CDR1 and CDR2: SQVTM, ANQGSEA. The CDR3 spans 17 residues. This chain's CDR3 is CSVDKRLAGGSADTQYF. In nucleotides, the CDR3 is TGCAGCGTTGACAAACGCCTAGCGGGGGGGTCGGCAGATACGCAGTATTTT.

J is TRBJ2-3 and V is TRBV28; no reliable D call. CDR1 is MDHEN and CDR2 is SYDVKM in the germline V gene. Between the trimmed V and J ends, which lost 5 bases and 5 bases, there was a span of 14 bases. This CDR3 region has 14 residues. CDR3 in DNA: TGTGCCAGCAGTAAGAACCTCGGTGGAGATACGCAGTATTTT. Its protein is CASSKNLGGDTQYF.

The gene calls are TRBV29-1 and TRBJ2-5; possible D gene TRBD1, 6 bases. The V gene lost 4 bases and the J gene lost 4 bases, with 16 bases spanning the gap. Germline V lookup: CDR1 SQVTM, CDR2 ANQGSEA. The CDR3 consists of 14 residues. The CDR3: CSVVGQGWGETQYF. CDR3 nucleotides: TGCAGCGTTGTGGGCCAGGGGTGGGGAGAGACCCAGTACTTC.

In its sample, this clonotype was seen a few times. This chain links TRBV3-1 with TRBJ2-3; TRBD2 matches at 9 bases. Trimming removed 4 bases from V and 7 bases from J; junction bases left unmatched: 9. CDR3 length: 15 amino acids. Germline V CDR1 and CDR2: LGHDT, YNNKEL (reference sequence). This chain's CDR3 is CASSPIAGEPNTQYF. The CDR3 region has the DNA TGTGCCAGCAGCCCCATAGCGGGAGAACCCAATACGCAGTATTTT.

The rearrangement links TRBV29-1 to TRBJ2-1; weak D call: TRBD1 (7 bases). CDR1 and CDR2 (germline): SQVTM, ANQGSEA. The CDR3 is 13 amino acids. The germline V and J ends were trimmed by 4 bases and 3 bases, with 10 bases remaining between them. CDR3 sequence: CSVGQGGYNEQFF. The CDR3 bases are TGCAGCGTTGGACAGGGAGGCTACAATGAGCAGTTCTTC.

This chain connects TRBV24-1 to TRBJ1-4; 8 bases are a match to TRBD1. The CDR3 has 15 residues. CDR1 and CDR2 from the germline V gene are KGHDR and SFDVKD. Trimming at V came to 3 bases and at J to 7 bases, leaving 6 bases not matched to a gene. The CDR3 DNA is TGTGCCACCAGTGATCCAGGGGGCCAGGGTGAAAAACTGTTTTTT. Protein sequence: CATSDPGGQGEKLFF.

Note on this clonotype: A much larger clone sits a single nucleotide away, making a read error possible. The V gene is TRBV11-2, the J gene TRBJ1-5, with a possible D match to TRBD1 (5 bases). In germline, CDR1 is SGHAT, CDR2 FQNNGV. The CDR3 contains 13 residues. V lost 4 bases and J lost 5, with 9 bases in between. DNA of the CDR3: TGTGCCAGCAGCTCGGGGGTCCATCAGCCCCAGCATTTT. It codes for CASSSGVHQPQHF.

This sequence joins TRBV21-1 and TRBJ2-7; the D segment call TRBD1 is taken from the table without a DNA check. TRBV21-1 is termed a pseudogene. There are 17 residues in the CDR3. CDR3 nucleotide sequence: TGTGCCAGCAGCAAAGGGGTCGACACAGGTGATTCCTACGAGCAGTACTTC. Translated: CASSKGVDTGDSYEQYF.

The chain recombines TRBV7-2 with TRBJ1-5, with TRBD1 identical over 8 bases. CDR1 is SGHTA, CDR2 FQGNSA, per germline. The CDR3 sequence is 17 residues long. Trimming cost V 3 bases and J 4 bases; bases outside gene matches: 11. CDR3 nucleotide sequence: TGTGCCAGCAGCTTGGGTGGGACAGGTCTTTCTAATCAGCCCCAGCATTTT. This translates into CASSLGGTGLSNQPQHF.

This clonotype was observed a few times. The chain employs TRBV28 and TRBJ1-2, with 9 bases fitting TRBD1. V shed 6 bases, J shed 7 bases, and the junction held 9 bases outside the gene matches. The germline CDR1 and CDR2 sequences are MDHEN and SYDVKM. The CDR3 runs to 14 residues. CDR3 sequence: CASRISGQGFGYTF. In nucleotides, the CDR3 is TGTGCCAGCAGAATCTCGGGACAGGGTTTTGGCTACACCTTC.

This clonotype was recorded a few times. The chain combines TRBV5-1 with TRBJ2-7; D may be TRBD1 (6 bases). CDR3 size: 15 residues. Trimming took off 2 bases at V and 3 bases at J, with 15 bases between the two ends. CDR1 SGHRS and CDR2 YFSETQ come from the germline V gene. CDR3 DNA sequence: TGCGCCAGCAGCTTTGGGGGACAAAAAGTCTACGAGCAGTACTTC. As protein: CASSFGGQKVYEQYF. Drawing the rest from reference TRBV5-1 and TRBJ2-7, the complete variable domain is KAGVTQTPRYLIKTRGQQVTLSCSPISGHRSVSWYQQTPGQGLQFLFEYFSETQRNKGNFPGRFSGRQFSNSRSEMNVSTLELGDSALYLCASSFGGQKVYEQYFGPGTRLTVT.

V is TRBV6-1 and J is TRBJ2-6, with 9 bases fitting TRBD1. Germline-derived CDR1 and CDR2 are MNHNS and SASEGT. The CDR3 has 17 amino acids. V shed 8 bases and J 2 bases; nucleotides not matched to a gene: 10. The CDR3 DNA reads as TGTGCCAGCGGAACCGGGACAGGGAGTCCTGGGGCCAACGTCCTGACTTTC. It encodes CASGTGTGSPGANVLTF.

The chain has TRBV6-6 and TRBJ2-7; D may be TRBD1 or TRBD2 (5 bases each). CDR3 length: 16 residues. V was clipped by 0 bases and J by 3 bases, with 15 bases between them. The germline gives CDR1 MNHNY, CDR2 SVGAGI (reference sequence). CDR3 protein: CASSYSFRGRYYEQYF. The CDR3 nucleotides are TGTGCCAGCAGTTACTCCTTTAGGGGACGGTACTACGAGCAGTACTTC.

The J gene is TRBJ2-2, the V gene TRBV5-1; D is possibly TRBD1 (6 bases). Germline V gene lookup returns CDR1 SGHRS and CDR2 YFSETQ. This CDR3 spans 16 amino acids. V was clipped by 3 bases and J by 0 bases, with 12 bases between them. The CDR3: CASSWGLGSNTGELFF. The DNA for the CDR3 is TGCGCCAGCAGCTGGGGGCTGGGATCGAACACCGGGGAGCTGTTTTTT.

This chain links TRBV6-5 with TRBJ2-5; perhaps TRBD2 as D (6 bases). TRBJ2-7 explains the end of the DNA better; the J call may be wrong. The CDR3 sequence is 15 residues long. Germline loops: CDR1 MNHEY, CDR2 SVGAGI. The CDR3: CASSYSRLGEGEQYF. The CDR3 nucleotides are TGTGCCAGCAGTTACTCGCGACTAGGCGAGGGCGAGCAGTACTTC.

CDR3 in amino acids: CASSDQSYTEAFF. The CDR3 DNA follows: TGTGCCAGCAGCGACCAATCATACACTGAAGCTTTCTTT. The chain employs TRBV7-3 and TRBJ1-1; the D is unclear. Germline V gene lookup returns CDR1 SGHTA and CDR2 FQGTGA. This CDR3 is built from 13 residues. The V end was cut by 5 bases, the J end by 3 bases, with 10 bases between.

The J gene is TRBJ1-4, the V gene TRBV11-1; TRBD1 matches at 9 bases. The V gene end was trimmed by 5 bases and the J gene end by 5 bases; junction bases not matched to a gene: 6. The CDR3 loop spans 15 amino acids. Germline loops: CDR1 SGHAT, CDR2 FQDESV (reference sequence). CDR3 residues: CASSLWTGENEKLFF. The CDR3 DNA sequence: TGTGCCAGCAGCCTATGGACAGGGGAGAATGAAAAACTGTTTTTT. The full variable domain, in which reference TRBV11-1 and TRBJ1-4 provide the parts outside the CDR3, is EAEVAQSPRYKITEKSQAVAFWCDPISGHATLYWYRQILGQGPELLVQFQDESVVDDSQLPKDRFSAERLKGVDSTLKIQPAELGDSAMYLCASSLWTGENEKLFFGSGTQLSVL.